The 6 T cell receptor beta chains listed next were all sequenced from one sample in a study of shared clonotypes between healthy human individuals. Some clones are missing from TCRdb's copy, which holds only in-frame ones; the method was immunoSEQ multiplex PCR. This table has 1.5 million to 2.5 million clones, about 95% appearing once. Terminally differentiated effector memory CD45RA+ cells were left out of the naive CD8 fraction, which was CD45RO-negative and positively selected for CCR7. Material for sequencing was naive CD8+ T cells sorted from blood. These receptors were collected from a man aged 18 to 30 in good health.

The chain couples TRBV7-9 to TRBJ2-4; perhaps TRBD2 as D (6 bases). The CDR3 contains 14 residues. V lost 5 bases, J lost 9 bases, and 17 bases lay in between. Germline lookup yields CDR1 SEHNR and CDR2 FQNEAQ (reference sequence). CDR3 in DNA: TGTGCCAGCAGCACCCTCGGAGGGGACGGCATTCAGTACTTC. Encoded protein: CASSTLGGDGIQYF.

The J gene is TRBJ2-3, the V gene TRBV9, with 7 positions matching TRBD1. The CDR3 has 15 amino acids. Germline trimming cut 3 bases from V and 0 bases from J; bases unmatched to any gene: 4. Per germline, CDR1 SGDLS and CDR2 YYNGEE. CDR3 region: CASSEGAGSTDTQYF. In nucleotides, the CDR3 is TGTGCCAGCAGCGAGGGGGCAGGGAGCACAGATACGCAGTATTTT.

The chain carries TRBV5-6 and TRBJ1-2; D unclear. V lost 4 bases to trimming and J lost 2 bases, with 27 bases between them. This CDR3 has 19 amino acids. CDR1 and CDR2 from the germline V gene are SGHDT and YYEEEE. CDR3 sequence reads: CASSPDGIGRRYENYGYTF. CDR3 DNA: TGTGCCAGCAGCCCGGACGGAATCGGAAGAAGGTATGAGAACTATGGCTACACCTTC. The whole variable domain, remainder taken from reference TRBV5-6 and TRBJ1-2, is DAGVTQSPTHLIKTRGQQVTLRCSPKSGHDTVSWYQQALGQGPQFIFQYYEEEERQRGNFPDRFSGHQFPNYSSELNVNALLLGDSALYLCASSPDGIGRRYENYGYTFGSGTRLTVV.

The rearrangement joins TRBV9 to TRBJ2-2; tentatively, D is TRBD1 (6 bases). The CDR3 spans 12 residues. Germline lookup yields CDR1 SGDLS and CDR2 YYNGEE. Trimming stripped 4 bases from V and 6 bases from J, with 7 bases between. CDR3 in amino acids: CASSHRAGELFF. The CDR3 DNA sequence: TGTGCCAGCAGCCACAGGGCCGGGGAGCTGTTTTTT.

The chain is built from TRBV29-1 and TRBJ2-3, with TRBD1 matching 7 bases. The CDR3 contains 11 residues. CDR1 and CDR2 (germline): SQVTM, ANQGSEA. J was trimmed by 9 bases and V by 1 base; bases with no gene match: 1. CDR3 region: CSVEVTGTQYF. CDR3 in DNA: TGCAGCGTTGAAGTGACAGGGACGCAGTATTTT.

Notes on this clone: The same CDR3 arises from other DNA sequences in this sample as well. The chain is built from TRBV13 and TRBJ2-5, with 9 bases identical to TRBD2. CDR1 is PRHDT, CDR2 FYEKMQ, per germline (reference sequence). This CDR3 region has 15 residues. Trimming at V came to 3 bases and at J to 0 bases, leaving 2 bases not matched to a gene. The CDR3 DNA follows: TGTGCCAGCAGCTTGACTAGCGGCTACCAAGAGACCCAGTACTTC. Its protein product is CASSLTSGYQETQYF.